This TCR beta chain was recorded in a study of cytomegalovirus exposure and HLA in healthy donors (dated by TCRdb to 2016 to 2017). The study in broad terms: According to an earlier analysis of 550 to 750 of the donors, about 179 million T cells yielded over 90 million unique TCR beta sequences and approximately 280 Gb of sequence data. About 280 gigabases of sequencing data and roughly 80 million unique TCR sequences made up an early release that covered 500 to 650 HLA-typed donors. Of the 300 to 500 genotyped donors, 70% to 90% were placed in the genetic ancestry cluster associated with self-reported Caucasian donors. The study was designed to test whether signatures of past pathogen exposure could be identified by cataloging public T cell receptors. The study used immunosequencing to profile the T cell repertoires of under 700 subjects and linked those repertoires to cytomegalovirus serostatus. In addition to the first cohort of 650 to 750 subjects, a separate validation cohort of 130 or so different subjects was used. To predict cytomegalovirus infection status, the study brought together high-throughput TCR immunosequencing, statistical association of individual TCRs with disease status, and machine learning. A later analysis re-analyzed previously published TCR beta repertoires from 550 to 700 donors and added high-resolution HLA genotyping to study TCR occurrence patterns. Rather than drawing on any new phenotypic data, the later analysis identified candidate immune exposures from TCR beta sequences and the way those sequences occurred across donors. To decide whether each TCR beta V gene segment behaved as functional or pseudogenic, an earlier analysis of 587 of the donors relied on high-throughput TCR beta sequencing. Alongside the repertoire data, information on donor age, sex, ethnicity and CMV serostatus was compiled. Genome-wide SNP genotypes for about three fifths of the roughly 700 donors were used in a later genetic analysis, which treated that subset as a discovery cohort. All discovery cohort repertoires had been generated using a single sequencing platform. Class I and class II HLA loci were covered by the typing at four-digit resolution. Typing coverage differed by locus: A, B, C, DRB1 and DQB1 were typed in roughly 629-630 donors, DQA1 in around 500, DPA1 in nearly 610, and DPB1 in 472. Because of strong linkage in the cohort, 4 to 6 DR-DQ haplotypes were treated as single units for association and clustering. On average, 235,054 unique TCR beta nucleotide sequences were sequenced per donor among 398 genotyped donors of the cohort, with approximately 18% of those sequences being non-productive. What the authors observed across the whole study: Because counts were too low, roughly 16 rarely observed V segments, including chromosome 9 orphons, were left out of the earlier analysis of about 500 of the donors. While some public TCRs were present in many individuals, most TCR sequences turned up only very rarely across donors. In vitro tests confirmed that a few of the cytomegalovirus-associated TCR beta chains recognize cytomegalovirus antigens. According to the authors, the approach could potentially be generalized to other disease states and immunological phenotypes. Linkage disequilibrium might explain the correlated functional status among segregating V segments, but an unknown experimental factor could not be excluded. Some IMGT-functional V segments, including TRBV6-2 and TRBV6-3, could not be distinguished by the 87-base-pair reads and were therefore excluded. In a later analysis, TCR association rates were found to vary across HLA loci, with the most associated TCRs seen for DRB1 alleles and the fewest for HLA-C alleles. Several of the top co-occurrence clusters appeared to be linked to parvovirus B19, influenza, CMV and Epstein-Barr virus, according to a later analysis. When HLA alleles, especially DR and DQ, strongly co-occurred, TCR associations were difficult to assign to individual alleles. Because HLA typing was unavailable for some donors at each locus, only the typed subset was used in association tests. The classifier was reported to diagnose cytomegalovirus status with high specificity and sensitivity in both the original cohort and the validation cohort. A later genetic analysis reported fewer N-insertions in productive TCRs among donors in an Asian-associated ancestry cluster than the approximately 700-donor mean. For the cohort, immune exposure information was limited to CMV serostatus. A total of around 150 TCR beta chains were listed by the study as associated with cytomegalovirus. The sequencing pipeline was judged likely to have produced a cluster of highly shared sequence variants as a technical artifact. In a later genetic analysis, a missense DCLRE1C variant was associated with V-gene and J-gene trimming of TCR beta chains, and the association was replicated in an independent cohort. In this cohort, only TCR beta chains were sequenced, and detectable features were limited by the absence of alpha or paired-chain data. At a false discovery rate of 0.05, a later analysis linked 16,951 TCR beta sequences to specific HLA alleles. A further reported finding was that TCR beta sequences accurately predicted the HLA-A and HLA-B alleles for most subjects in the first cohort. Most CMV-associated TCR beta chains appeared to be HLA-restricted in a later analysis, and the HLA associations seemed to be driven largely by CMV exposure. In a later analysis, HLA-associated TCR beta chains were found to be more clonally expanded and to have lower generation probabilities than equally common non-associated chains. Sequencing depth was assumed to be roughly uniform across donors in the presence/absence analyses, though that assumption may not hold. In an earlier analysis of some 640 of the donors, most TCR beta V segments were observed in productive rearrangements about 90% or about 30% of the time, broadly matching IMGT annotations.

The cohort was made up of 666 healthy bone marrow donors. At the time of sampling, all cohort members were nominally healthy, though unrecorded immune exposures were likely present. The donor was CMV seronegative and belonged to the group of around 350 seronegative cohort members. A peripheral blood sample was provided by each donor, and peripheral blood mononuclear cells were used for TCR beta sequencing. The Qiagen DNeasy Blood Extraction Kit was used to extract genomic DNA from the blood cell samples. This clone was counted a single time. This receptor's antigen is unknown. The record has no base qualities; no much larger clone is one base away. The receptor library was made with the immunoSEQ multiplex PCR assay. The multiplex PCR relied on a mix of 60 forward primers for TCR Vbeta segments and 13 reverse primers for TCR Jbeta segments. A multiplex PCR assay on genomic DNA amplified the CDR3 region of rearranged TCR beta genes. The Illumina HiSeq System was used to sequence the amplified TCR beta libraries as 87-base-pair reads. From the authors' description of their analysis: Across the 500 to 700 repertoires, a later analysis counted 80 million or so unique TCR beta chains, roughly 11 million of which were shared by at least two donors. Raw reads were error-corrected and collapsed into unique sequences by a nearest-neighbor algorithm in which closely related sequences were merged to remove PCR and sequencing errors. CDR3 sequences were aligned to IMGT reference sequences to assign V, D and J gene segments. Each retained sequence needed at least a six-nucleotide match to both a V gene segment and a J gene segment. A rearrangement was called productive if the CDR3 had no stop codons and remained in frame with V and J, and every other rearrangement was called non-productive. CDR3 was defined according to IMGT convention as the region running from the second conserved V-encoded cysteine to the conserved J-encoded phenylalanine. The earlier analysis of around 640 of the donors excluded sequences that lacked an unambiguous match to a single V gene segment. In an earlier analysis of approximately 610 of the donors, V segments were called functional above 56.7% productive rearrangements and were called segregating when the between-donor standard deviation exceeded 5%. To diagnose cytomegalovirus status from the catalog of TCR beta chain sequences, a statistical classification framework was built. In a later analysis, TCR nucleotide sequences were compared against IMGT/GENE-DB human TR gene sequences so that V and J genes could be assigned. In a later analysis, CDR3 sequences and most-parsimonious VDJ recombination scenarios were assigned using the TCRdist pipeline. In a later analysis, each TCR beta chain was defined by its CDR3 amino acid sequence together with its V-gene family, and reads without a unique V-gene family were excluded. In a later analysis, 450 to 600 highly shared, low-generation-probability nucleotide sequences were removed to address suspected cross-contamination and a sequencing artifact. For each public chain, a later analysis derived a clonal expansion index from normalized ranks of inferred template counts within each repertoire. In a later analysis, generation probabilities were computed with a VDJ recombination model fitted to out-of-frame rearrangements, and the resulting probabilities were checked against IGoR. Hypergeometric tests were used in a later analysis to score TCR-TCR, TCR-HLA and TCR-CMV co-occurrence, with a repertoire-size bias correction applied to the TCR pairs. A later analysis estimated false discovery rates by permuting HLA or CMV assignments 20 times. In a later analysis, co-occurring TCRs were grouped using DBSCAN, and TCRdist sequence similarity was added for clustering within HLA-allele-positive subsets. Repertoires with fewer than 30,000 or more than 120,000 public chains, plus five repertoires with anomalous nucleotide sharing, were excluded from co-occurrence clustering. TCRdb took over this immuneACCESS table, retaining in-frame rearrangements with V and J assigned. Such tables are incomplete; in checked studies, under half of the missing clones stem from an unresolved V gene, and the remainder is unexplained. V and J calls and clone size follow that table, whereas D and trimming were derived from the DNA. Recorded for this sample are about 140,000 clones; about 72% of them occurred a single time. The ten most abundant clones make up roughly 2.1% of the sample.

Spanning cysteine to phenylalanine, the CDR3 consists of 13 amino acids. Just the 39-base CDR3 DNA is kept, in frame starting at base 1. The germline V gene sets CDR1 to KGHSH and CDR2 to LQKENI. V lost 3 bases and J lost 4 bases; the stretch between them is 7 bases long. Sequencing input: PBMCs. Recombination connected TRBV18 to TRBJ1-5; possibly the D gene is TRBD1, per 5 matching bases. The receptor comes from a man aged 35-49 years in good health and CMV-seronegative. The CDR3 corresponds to CASSPQGNQPQHF. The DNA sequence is TGTGCCAGCTCACCTCAGGGAAATCAGCCCCAGCATTTT.